The sequence of this TCR beta chain was determined in a study of cytomegalovirus exposure and HLA in healthy donors. The study's findings and limits: Most CMV-associated TCR beta chains were later found to appear HLA-restricted. For most subjects, TCR beta sequences were reported to predict HLA-A and HLA-B alleles with accuracy.

Regarding this clone: Antigen specificity is unknown.

With 60 Vbeta and 13 Jbeta primers, the PCR was carried out. Sequencing was performed with immunoSEQ multiplex PCR; in TCRdb, only in-frame clones are kept and a portion is missing. The sample lists 250,000 to 350,000 clones, about nine tenths occurring once. The receptor's source is a man aged 40-50 years in good health and CMV-seropositive. Specimen: PBMCs.

In DNA, the CDR3 is TGCGCCAGCAGCCCCGGACAGGCCAGCTACGAGCAGTACTTC. Translating gives CASSPGQASYEQYF. J is TRBJ2-7 and V is TRBV5-1; 7 bases agree with TRBD1. The CDR3 totals 14 residues. With V trimmed by 4 bases and J by 3 bases, 7 bases remained unmatched. Germline V gene sequence: CDR1 SGHRS, CDR2 YFSETQ.